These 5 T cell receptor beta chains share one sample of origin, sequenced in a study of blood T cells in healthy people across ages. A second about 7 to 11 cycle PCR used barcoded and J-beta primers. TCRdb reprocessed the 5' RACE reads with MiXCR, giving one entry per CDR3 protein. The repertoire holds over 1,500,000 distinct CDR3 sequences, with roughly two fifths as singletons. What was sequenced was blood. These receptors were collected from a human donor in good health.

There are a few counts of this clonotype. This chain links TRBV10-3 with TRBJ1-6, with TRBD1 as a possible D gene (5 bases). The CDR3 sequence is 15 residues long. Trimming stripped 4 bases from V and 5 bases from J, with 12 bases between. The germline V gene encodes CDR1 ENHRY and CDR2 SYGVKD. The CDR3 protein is CAISAPGLHNSPLHF. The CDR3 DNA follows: TGTGCCATCAGTGCCCCGGGACTGCATAATTCACCCCTCCACTTT.

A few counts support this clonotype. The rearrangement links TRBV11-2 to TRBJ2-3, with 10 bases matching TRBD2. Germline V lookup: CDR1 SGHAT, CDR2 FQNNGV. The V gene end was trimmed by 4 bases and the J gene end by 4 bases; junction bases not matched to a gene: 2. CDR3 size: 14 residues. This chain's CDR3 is CASSSSGGSDTQYF. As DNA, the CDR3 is TGTGCCAGCAGCTCTAGCGGGGGATCAGATACGCAGTATTTT.

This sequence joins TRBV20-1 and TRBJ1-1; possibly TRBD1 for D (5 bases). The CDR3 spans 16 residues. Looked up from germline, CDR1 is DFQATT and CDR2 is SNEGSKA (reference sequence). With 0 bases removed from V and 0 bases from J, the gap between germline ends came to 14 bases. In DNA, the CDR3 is TGCAGTGCTAGAGATCACAGGAGGGGCATGAACACTGAAGCTTTCTTT. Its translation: CSARDHRRGMNTEAFF.

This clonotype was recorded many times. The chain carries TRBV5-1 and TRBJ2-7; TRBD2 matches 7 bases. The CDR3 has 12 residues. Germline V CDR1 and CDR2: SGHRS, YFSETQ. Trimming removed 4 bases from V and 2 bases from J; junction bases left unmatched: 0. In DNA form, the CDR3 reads TGCGCCAGCAGCGGGAGGGCCTACGAGCAGTACTTC. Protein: CASSGRAYEQYF.

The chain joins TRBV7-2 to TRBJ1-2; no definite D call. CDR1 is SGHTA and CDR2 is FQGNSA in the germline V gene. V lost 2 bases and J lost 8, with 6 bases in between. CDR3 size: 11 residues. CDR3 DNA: TGTGCCAGCAGCTTAAAAGTGGGCTACACCTTC. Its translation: CASSLKVGYTF. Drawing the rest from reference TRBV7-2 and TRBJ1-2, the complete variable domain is GAGVSQSPSNKVTEKGKDVELRCDPISGHTALYWYRQSLGQGLEFLIYFQGNSAPDKSGLPSDRFSAERTGGSVSTLTIQRTQQEDSAVYLCASSLKVGYTFGSGTRLTVV.